This T cell receptor beta chain was sequenced for a study of blood T cell repertoires in COVID-19. From germline, CDR1 is SGDLS and CDR2 YYNGEE. The CDR3 has 14 amino acids. V shed 0 bases, J shed 8 bases, and the junction held 2 bases outside the gene matches. The table came from immunoSEQ multiplex PCR; TCRdb's copy has only in-frame clones and leaves some out. The table lists some 300,000 clones, approximately 90% of them singletons. The gene calls are TRBV9 and TRBJ2-4, with 10 bases that match TRBD2. Sequencing was done on a sample of PBMCs or T cells enriched from blood (not recorded which). This sequence originates from a woman aged 60-75 years in a cohort exposed to, infected with or recovered from COVID-19 (not recorded which). The CDR3 loop is CASSVASGSDIQYF. As DNA, the CDR3 is TGTGCCAGCAGCGTAGCTAGCGGGAGTGACATTCAGTACTTC.